This passage covers 27 T cell receptor beta chains from one sample sequenced in a study of control samples from healthy donors and cancer patients. Sequencing used immunoSEQ multiplex PCR; TCRdb keeps in-frame clones, though not all of them. Found here are 130,000 to 150,000 clones, approximately 86% of them singletons; the top ten hold around 8.2%. The specimen sequenced was blood. These receptors all stem from a woman between 25 and 40 years old in good health.

This clone was observed once. V usage is TRBV10-2 and J usage is TRBJ1-5, with D possibly TRBD1 on 5 matching bases. The CDR3 is 14 residues long. The germline CDR1 and CDR2 sequences are WSHSY and SAAADI. V lost 3 bases and J lost 4, with 10 bases in between. This chain's CDR3 is CASSDRDRNQPQHF. CDR3 nucleotide sequence: TGCGCCAGCAGTGACCGGGACCGAAATCAGCCCCAGCATTTT.

The genes are TRBV18 and TRBJ1-3, with 7 bases lining up with TRBD1. In germline, CDR1 is KGHSH, CDR2 LQKENI. This CDR3 has 15 amino acids. The V and J ends lost 5 bases and 0 bases, in that order; junction bases with no gene match: 4. CDR3 loop: CASSAGTVSGNTIYF. Here the CDR3 DNA reads TGTGCCAGCTCAGCAGGGACAGTCTCTGGAAACACCATATATTTT.

The chain links TRBV5-1 to TRBJ2-5; 10 positions match TRBD2. Germline V CDR1 and CDR2: SGHRS, YFSETQ. Unmatched junction bases numbered 7, after V lost 5 bases and J lost 3 bases. CDR3 length: 15 residues. This CDR3 is CASSWGGLAEETQYF. In nucleotides, the CDR3 is TGCGCCAGCAGTTGGGGTGGACTAGCGGAAGAGACCCAGTACTTC.

The rearrangement links TRBV7-2 to TRBJ1-2, with a weak D call TRBD1 (6 bases). Germline lookup yields CDR1 SGHTA and CDR2 FQGNSA. The CDR3 is 16 residues long. Trimming removed 2 bases at V and 8 bases at J, with 21 bases between. The CDR3 DNA sequence: TGTGCCAGCAGCTTAAAGGGAGGACAGAGCCTGTTCGGCTACACCTTC. Amino acid sequence: CASSLKGGQSLFGYTF.

The V gene is TRBV3-1 (or the pseudogene TRBV3-2), the J gene TRBJ1-2, with TRBD1 as a possible D gene (5 bases). Trimming took 3 bases from V and 8 from J, leaving 16 bases between them. The CDR3 spans 14 residues. CDR1 and CDR2 from the germline V gene are LGHDT and YNNKEL (reference sequence). CDR3 sequence reads: CASSHSGRPGGYTF. In DNA form, the CDR3 reads TGTGCCAGCAGCCACTCGGGACGGCCGGGGGGCTACACCTTC.

The chain has TRBV10-3 and TRBJ2-3; a weak D match, TRBD2 (6 bases). There are 22 residues in the CDR3. CDR1 is ENHRY and CDR2 is SYGVKD in the germline V gene. Between the trimmed V and J ends, which lost 6 bases and 0 bases, there was a span of 34 bases. Here the CDR3 DNA reads TGTGCCATCAGCGGACCTTTAGGGAGCTACGGGAGTGGGGAAGTCAGCACAGATACGCAGTATTTT. It is translated as CAISGPLGSYGSGEVSTDTQYF.

With regard to this clone: Other DNA sequences within the sample encode an identical CDR3. The V call is TRBV3-1 (or the pseudogene TRBV3-2), the J call TRBJ2-7, with D unresolved. The germline CDR1 and CDR2 sequences are LGHDT and YNNKEL (reference sequence). The germline V and J ends were trimmed by 0 bases and 3 bases, with 0 bases remaining between them. The CDR3 loop spans 11 amino acids. The CDR3 loop reads CASSQDYEQYF. CDR3 in DNA: TGTGCCAGCAGCCAAGACTACGAGCAGTACTTC.

CDR3 sequence (DNA): TGTGCCAGCAGCCCCGGGACGGGAGCCTACGAGCAGTACTTC. Its protein product is CASSPGTGAYEQYF. The rearrangement links TRBV3-1 (or the pseudogene TRBV3-2) to TRBJ2-7; maybe TRBD2 (6 bases). The CDR3 has 14 amino acids. Trimming stripped 4 bases from V and 2 bases from J, with 12 bases between. Germline assignment: CDR1 LGHDT and CDR2 YNNKEL (reference sequence).

This clone was observed a few times. The V gene is TRBV5-1, the J gene TRBJ1-2; no reliable D call. The germline CDR1 and CDR2 sequences are SGHRS and YFSETQ. The CDR3 is made up of 15 amino acids. Trimming cost V 0 bases and J 2 bases, with 11 bases left between them. The CDR3 DNA reads TGCGCCAGCAGCTTGGAGGGCACGATAAACTATGGCTACACCTTC. It yields the protein CASSLEGTINYGYTF.

CDR3 coding DNA: TGTGCCAGTAGCGGCACGGGAGGGCCGGCCAATGAGCAGTTCTTC. Translated: CASSGTGGPANEQFF. This sequence joins TRBV19 and TRBJ2-1; 8 nucleotides agree with TRBD2. CDR1 is LNHDA, CDR2 SQIVND, per germline (reference sequence). Trimming cost V 6 bases and J 6 bases; bases outside gene matches: 10. The CDR3 contains 15 residues.

The chain combines TRBV19 with TRBJ2-1, with D possibly matching TRBD2 (5 bases). Germline CDR1 and CDR2: LNHDA and SQIVND (reference sequence). This CDR3 region has 13 residues. V was pared by 8 bases and J by 0 bases, with 8 bases between. The chain's CDR3 is CASGESSYNEQFF. The CDR3 DNA reads as TGTGCCAGTGGGGAGAGCTCCTACAATGAGCAGTTCTTC.

This clone was counted once. The V call is TRBV27, the J call TRBJ1-6, with no clear D. Trimming took 2 bases from V and 8 from J, leaving 10 bases between them. The germline V gene encodes CDR1 MNHEY and CDR2 SMNVEV (reference sequence). The CDR3 is 14 amino acids. This chain's CDR3 is CASSLRWRDSPLHF. The CDR3 coding sequence is TGTGCCAGCAGTTTACGCTGGAGGGATTCACCCCTCCACTTT.

The chain carries TRBV5-4 and TRBJ1-1, with D unresolved. V was cut by 6 bases and J by 0 bases, with 12 bases left in between. The V gene's germline CDR1 is SGHNT and CDR2 YYREEE (reference sequence). The CDR3 totals 14 residues. The CDR3 protein is CASMDPDLNTEAFF. The CDR3 coding sequence is TGTGCCAGCATGGATCCGGACTTGAACACTGAAGCTTTCTTT.

This clone turned up a few times. The chain recombines TRBV4-2 with TRBJ2-3; unclear D gene. The CDR3 sequence is 14 residues long. V gave up 3 bases and J gave up 1 base, with 8 bases separating them. Germline V lookup: CDR1 LGHNA, CDR2 YNFKEQ. As DNA, the CDR3 is TGTGCCAGCAGCCAGTCCTATCGCACAGATACGCAGTATTTT. It translates to CASSQSYRTDTQYF.

The genes are TRBV30 and TRBJ1-4; 11 bases align to TRBD1. Germline V gene sequence: CDR1 GTSNPN, CDR2 SVGIG (reference sequence). This CDR3 has 17 residues. After removal of 1 base from V and 7 bases from J, the junction contained 11 bases not matched to a gene. DNA of the CDR3: TGTGCCTGGAGTGAGGACAGGGGGCAGGGGCGGGCTGAAAAACTGTTTTTT. Protein sequence: CAWSEDRGQGRAEKLFF.

The chain carries TRBV25-1 and TRBJ1-4; 8 nucleotides agree with TRBD1. With 5 bases clipped from V and 5 bases from J, the junction kept 7 bases outside the gene matches. The CDR3 loop spans 15 amino acids. Per the germline V gene, CDR1 is MGHDK and CDR2 is SYGVNS. The CDR3 protein is CASSSMTGANEKLFF. CDR3 sequence (DNA): TGTGCCAGCAGTAGTATGACAGGGGCGAATGAAAAACTGTTTTTT.

The chain uses TRBV9 and TRBJ1-2, with 9 bases identical to TRBD1. This CDR3 spans 15 amino acids. The V gene end was trimmed by 4 bases and the J gene end by 6 bases; junction bases not matched to a gene: 10. From germline, CDR1 is SGDLS and CDR2 YYNGEE. CDR3 residues: CASSLKRDREHGYTF. In DNA form, the CDR3 reads TGTGCCAGCAGCCTAAAGCGGGACAGGGAACATGGCTACACCTTC.

This clone was seen only once. The chain combines TRBV4-2 with TRBJ2-6; D not resolved. This CDR3 region has 17 residues. CDR1 is LGHNA, CDR2 YNFKEQ, per germline. The germline V and J ends were trimmed by 1 base and 0 bases, with 10 bases remaining between them. CDR3 amino acids: CASSQGPIDSGANVLTF. The CDR3 nucleotides are TGTGCCAGCAGCCAAGGACCGATAGACTCTGGGGCCAACGTCCTGACTTTC.

The gene calls are TRBV7-9 and TRBJ2-3; D possibly corresponds to TRBD2 (7 bases). The CDR3 runs 18 residues. V gave up 3 bases and J gave up 4 bases, with 23 bases separating them. Germline V CDR1 and CDR2: SEHNR, FQNEAQ (reference sequence). The CDR3 DNA follows: TGTGCCAGCAGCTTGGGGGGGGCCCTTTGGGGAAGGGCAGATACGCAGTATTTT. Residues: CASSLGGALWGRADTQYF.

A single count supports this clone. V gene TRBV24-1 combines with J gene TRBJ2-7; D perhaps matches TRBD1 (7 bases). The CDR3 is 14 residues long. CDR1 and CDR2 from the germline V gene are KGHDR and SFDVKD. Deletions cut 3 bases from V and 1 base from J, with 9 bases between. The CDR3 is CATSDAGQSYEQYF. In DNA, the CDR3 is TGTGCCACCAGTGATGCGGGACAGTCCTACGAGCAGTACTTC.

The chain combines TRBV9 with TRBJ1-6, with D possibly TRBD1 on 5 matching bases. Germline CDR1 and CDR2: SGDLS and YYNGEE. The CDR3 totals 16 residues. Trimming took off 3 bases at V and 7 bases at J, with 17 bases between the two ends. The CDR3 nucleotides read TGTGCCAGCAGCGCCGCCCTGGGGCCTCCCAATTCACCCCTCCACTTT. It specifies CASSAALGPPNSPLHF.

The CDR3 nucleotides read TGTGCCTGGAGTCCCTGGGGCCAGGGTGGTGGAAACACCATATATTTT. Its translation is CAWSPWGQGGGNTIYF. The V gene is TRBV30, the J gene TRBJ1-3; the D gene is possibly TRBD1 (5 bases). The CDR3 consists of 16 residues. Germline lookup yields CDR1 GTSNPN and CDR2 SVGIG (reference sequence). With 2 bases removed from V and 3 bases from J, the gap between germline ends came to 17 bases.

For the CDR3, the DNA is TGTGCCATCACTCCAGCAGCTCAATACAATGAGCAGTTCTTC. Protein sequence: CAITPAAQYNEQFF. The J gene is TRBJ2-1, the V gene TRBV10-3; D not resolved. CDR1 ENHRY and CDR2 SYGVKD come from the germline V gene. CDR3 size: 14 residues. V lost 7 bases and J lost 4, with 14 bases in between.

J is TRBJ1-5 and V is TRBV6-5; D is perhaps TRBD1 (6 bases). V lost 9 bases and J lost 7, with 22 bases in between. The germline V gene has CDR1 MNHEY and CDR2 SVGAGI. This CDR3 region has 15 residues. The CDR3 is CASTELGRGIQPQHF. The DNA of the CDR3 is TGTGCCAGTACCGAACTAGGCAGGGGAATCCAGCCCCAGCATTTT.

J is TRBJ1-1 and V is TRBV18, with 8 positions matching TRBD1. J was trimmed by 6 bases and V by 6 bases; bases with no gene match: 3. The CDR3 consists of 12 residues. CDR1 is KGHSH and CDR2 is LQKENI in the germline V gene. The DNA of the CDR3 is TGTGCCAGCTCTGCACAGGGGGCTGAAGCTTTCTTT. Protein: CASSAQGAEAFF.

This clone has a single count. V usage is TRBV7-9 and J usage is TRBJ1-4; D not certain. This CDR3 spans 12 amino acids. Germline V gives CDR1 SEHNR, CDR2 FQNEAQ (reference sequence). Trimming pared 1 base from V and 7 bases from J, leaving 4 bases between. The CDR3 DNA is TGTGCCAGCAGCTTAGTCGGTGAAAAACTGTTTTTT. Translating it yields CASSLVGEKLFF.

The chain is built from TRBV27 and TRBJ1-2; TRBD1 might be the D (5 bases). The germline V gene has CDR1 MNHEY and CDR2 SMNVEV (reference sequence). The CDR3 totals 13 residues. V was shortened by 6 bases and J by 5 bases, with 13 bases between the two germline ends. The CDR3 DNA is TGTGCCAGCAGAGGGCAGGGACCTTATGGCTACACCTTC. Translating gives CASRGQGPYGYTF.